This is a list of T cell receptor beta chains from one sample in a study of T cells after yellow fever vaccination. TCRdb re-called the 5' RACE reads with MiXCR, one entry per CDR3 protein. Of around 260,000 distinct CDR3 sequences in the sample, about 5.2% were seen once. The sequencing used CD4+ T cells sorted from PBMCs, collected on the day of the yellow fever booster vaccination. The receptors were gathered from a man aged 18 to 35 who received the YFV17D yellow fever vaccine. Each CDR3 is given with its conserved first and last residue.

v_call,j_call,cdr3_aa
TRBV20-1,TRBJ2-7,CSARDSGQVNYEQYF
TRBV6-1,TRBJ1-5,CASGLGYSNQPQHF
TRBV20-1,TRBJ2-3,CSASGQSPDTQYF
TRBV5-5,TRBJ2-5,CASSGGTPRWETQYF
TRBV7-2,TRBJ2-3,CASSTRTAGTDTQYF
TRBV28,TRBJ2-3,CASRGPGLVFTDTQYF
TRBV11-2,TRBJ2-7,CASSVKRALYEQYF
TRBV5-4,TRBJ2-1,CASSLAGREGDEQFF
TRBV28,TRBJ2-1,CASYGTARNEQFF
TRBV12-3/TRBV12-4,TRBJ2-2,CASSFSQGAPGELFF
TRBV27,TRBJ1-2,CASSLRQNYGYTF
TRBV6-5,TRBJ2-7,CASSYYVPRDRGYEQYF
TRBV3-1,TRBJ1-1,CASGEKENTEAFF
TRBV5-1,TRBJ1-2,CASSFPPDGYTF
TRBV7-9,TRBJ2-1,CASSNAGTAINEQFF
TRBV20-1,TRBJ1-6,CSAIPQGNSPLHF
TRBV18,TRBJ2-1,CASSPPSVPYNEQFF
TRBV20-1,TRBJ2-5,CSARMTVRAETQYF
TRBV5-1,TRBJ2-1,CASSLAGLGQFF
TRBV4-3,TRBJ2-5,CASSQDLAGSWETQYF
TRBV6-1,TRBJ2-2,CATQDRGIGNTGELFF
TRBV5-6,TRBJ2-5,CASSLDYEETQYF
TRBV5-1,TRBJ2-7,CASSGGSGYEQYF
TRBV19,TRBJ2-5,CASKVGGPRETQYF
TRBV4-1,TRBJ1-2,CASSQPTGGANYGYTF
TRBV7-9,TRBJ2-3,CASSLVLGTSTDTQYF
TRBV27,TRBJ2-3,CASRSRGGTDTQYF
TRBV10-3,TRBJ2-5,CAIASGGEETQYF
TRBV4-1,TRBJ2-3,CASSQVPGGAQYF
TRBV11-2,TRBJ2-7,CASSAGDRAYEQYF
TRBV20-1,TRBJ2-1,CSASLSSYNEQFF
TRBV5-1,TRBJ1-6,CASSLYLANSPLHF
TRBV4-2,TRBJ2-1,CASSQYLGGEGTASEQFF
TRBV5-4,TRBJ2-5,CASSSPGTSKETQYF
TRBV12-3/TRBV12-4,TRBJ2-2,CASSRETGELFF
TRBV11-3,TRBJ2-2,CASSLVSGRATGELFF
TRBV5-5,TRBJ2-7,CASSSVADYEQYF
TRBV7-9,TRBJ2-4,CASSPTGTVDIQYF
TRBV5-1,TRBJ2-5,CASSPGSSETQYF
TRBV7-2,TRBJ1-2,CASSLADSYGYTF
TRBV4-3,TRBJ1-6,CASKQGLESPLHF
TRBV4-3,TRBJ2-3,CASSQDRAGAGDTQYF
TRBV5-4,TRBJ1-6,CASSLGSLSNNSPLHF
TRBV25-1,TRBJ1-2,CASSESLQGSRGYTF
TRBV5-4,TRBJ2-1,CASSLVDLDEQFF
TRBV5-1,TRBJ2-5,CASSLEDQETQYF
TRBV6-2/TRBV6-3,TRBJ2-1,CASRGQRGGNEQFF
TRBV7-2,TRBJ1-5,CASSPHRGRSNQPQHF
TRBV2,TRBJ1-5,CASSEGTGWNQPQHF
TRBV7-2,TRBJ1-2,CASSPGDRSYGYTF
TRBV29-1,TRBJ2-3,CSVDNKYTQYF
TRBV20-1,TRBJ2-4,CSAKTGVAKNIQYF
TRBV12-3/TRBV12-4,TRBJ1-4,CASRRDISNEKLFF
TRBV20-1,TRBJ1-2,CSALEGGGGYTF
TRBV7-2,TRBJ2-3,CASSFSGDTQYF